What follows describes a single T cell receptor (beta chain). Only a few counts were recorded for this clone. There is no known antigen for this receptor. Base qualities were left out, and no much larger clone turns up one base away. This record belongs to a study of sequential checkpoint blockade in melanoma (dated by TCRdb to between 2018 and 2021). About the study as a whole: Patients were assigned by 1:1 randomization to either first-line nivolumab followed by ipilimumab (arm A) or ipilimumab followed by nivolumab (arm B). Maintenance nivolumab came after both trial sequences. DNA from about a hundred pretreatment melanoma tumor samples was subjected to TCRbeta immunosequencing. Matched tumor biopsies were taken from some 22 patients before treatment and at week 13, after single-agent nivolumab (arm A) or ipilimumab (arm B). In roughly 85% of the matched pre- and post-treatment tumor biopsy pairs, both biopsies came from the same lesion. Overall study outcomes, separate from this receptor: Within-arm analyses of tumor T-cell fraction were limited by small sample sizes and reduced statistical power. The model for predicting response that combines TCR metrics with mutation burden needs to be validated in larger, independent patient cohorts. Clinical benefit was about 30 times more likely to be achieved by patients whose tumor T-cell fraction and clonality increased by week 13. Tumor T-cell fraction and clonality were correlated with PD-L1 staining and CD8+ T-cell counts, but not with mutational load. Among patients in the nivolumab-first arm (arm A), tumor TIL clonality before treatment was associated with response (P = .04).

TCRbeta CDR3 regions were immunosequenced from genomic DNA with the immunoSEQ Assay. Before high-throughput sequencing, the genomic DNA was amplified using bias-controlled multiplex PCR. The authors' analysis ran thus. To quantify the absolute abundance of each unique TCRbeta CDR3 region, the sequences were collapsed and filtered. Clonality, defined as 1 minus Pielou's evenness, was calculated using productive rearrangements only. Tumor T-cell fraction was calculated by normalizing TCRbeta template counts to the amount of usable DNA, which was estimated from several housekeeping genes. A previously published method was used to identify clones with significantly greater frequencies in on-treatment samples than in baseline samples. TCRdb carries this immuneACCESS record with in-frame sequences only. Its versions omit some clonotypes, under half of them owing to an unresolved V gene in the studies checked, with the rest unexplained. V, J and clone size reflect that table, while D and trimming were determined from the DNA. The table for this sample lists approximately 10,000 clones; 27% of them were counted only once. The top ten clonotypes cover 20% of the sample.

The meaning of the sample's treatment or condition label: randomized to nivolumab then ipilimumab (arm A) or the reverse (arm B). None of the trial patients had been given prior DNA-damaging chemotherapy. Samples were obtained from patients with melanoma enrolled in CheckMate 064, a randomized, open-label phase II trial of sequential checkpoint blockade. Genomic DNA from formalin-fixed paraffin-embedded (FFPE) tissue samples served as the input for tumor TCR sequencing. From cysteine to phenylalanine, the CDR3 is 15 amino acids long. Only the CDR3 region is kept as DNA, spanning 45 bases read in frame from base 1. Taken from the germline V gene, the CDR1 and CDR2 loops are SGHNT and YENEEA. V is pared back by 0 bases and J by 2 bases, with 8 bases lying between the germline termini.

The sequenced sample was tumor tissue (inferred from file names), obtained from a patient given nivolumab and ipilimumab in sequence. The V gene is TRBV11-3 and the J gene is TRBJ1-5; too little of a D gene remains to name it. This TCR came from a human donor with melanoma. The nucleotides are TGTGCCAGCAGCTTAGACGCCGGGGGCAATCAGCCCCAGCATTTT. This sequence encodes CASSLDAGGNQPQHF.